The rows below give T cell receptor beta chains drawn from one sample of a study of blood T cell repertoires in COVID-19. Clones were read by immunoSEQ multiplex PCR, and TCRdb kept only the in-frame ones, dropping some. The data contain about 490,000 clones, 70% to 90% of them seen just once; the ten biggest clones take up roughly 3.2%. Sequenced: peripheral blood. These receptors were collected from a human donor in a cohort sampled during active COVID-19. CDR3s include the opening cysteine and the closing phenylalanine or tryptophan. D genes are given only for firm matches. Clone sizes are given selectively: once, few, many, or a class where the clone is expanded.

- | TRBJ2-4 | once | TRBV6-5 | CASTPTRGFKNIQYF | TGTGCCAGCACCCCTACAAGGGGTTTTAAAAACATTCAGTACTTC
- | TRBJ2-3 | - | TRBV4-2 | CASSIYTLAGDTQYF | TGTGCCAGCAGCATATATACTCTAGCAGGAGATACGCAGTATTTT
- | TRBJ2-1 | - | TRBV10-1 | CASSETGSPYNEQFF | TGCGCCAGCAGTGAAACAGGGTCCCCCTACAATGAGCAGTTCTTC
TRBD2 | TRBJ2-1 | - | TRBV4-3 | CASSQLGLADYNEQFF | TGCGCCAGCAGCCAACTGGGCCTAGCGGATTACAATGAGCAGTTCTTC
- | TRBJ1-2 | - | TRBV18 | CASSPDSNYGYTF | TGTGCCAGCTCACCGGACAGTAACTATGGCTACACCTTC
- | TRBJ1-2 | few | TRBV5-1 | CASSSDFYGYTF | TGCGCCAGCAGCTCGGACTTTTATGGCTACACCTTC
- | TRBJ2-5 | - | TRBV7-9 | CASSPGGYQETQYF | TGTGCCAGCAGCCCCGGGGGTTACCAAGAGACCCAGTACTTC
- | TRBJ1-1 | once | TRBV9 | CASSATGRRNTEAFF | TGTGCCAGCAGCGCCACAGGGCGGAGGAACACTGAAGCTTTCTTT
- | TRBJ1-1 | - | TRBV30 | CAWSQGGVTAFF | TGTGCCTGGAGCCAAGGGGGGGTAACGGCTTTCTTT
- | TRBJ1-1 | - | TRBV7-3 | CASGRPNTEAFF | TGTGCCAGCGGCAGGCCGAACACTGAAGCTTTCTTT